Each of the 18 T cell receptor beta chains below was sequenced from the same sample in a study of shared clonotypes between healthy human individuals. Here immunoSEQ multiplex PCR was the method, and the copy in TCRdb shows in-frame clones only, minus some. The profile shows about 1.5 million clones, 95% to 99% of them singletons. Sequenced input: naive CD4+ T cells sorted from blood. Described subset: CD45RA+ positively selected. These receptors originate from a man between 25 and 39 years old in good health.

There are a few counts of this clone. The chain couples TRBV15 to TRBJ1-3; possibly TRBD1 for D (5 bases). Germline CDR1 reads LNHNV; CDR2 reads YYDKDF (reference sequence). V was cut by 4 bases and J by 16 bases, with 17 bases left in between. The CDR3 extends over 12 amino acids. CDR3 protein: CATSISGTGFYF. CDR3 in DNA: TGTGCCACCAGCATCTCCGGAACAGGTTTTTATTTT.

This rearrangement joins TRBV28 to TRBJ1-2, with D hard to call. The V end was cut by 5 bases, the J end by 6 bases, with 10 bases between. This CDR3 contains 12 residues. Germline CDR1 and CDR2: MDHEN and SYDVKM. The CDR3 protein is CASSAPEHGYTF. In DNA form, the CDR3 reads TGTGCCAGCAGTGCCCCCGAGCATGGCTACACCTTC.

V and J are TRBV5-6 and TRBJ2-1; D remains ambiguous. Germline V lookup: CDR1 SGHDT, CDR2 YYEEEE. This CDR3 region has 11 residues. Trimming removed 4 bases at V and 6 bases at J, with 5 bases between. This CDR3 reads CASSRRNEQFF. CDR3 coding DNA: TGTGCCAGCAGCCGACGCAATGAGCAGTTCTTC. Variable domain in full (rest from reference TRBV5-6 and TRBJ2-1): DAGVTQSPTHLIKTRGQQVTLRCSPKSGHDTVSWYQQALGQGPQFIFQYYEEEERQRGNFPDRFSGHQFPNYSSELNVNALLLGDSALYLCASSRRNEQFFGPGTRLTVL.

The chain links TRBV29-1 to TRBJ2-7, with D possibly being TRBD2 (5 bases). V shed 4 bases and J shed 5 bases, with 18 bases lying between them. Germline assignment: CDR1 SQVTM and CDR2 ANQGSEA. This CDR3 region has 14 residues. The CDR3 is CSVGVHGDFNEQYF. For the CDR3, the DNA is TGCAGCGTTGGTGTACACGGGGATTTCAACGAGCAGTACTTC.

This clone has only one observation. This chain links TRBV18 with TRBJ1-2; TRBD1 agrees at 8 bases. V trimming: 2 bases; J trimming: 4 bases; junction bases outside the gene matches: 9. The CDR3 consists of 16 residues. CDR1 KGHSH and CDR2 LQKENI come from the germline V gene. The chain's CDR3 is CASSPKDRDLSYGYTF. CDR3 bases: TGTGCCAGCTCACCAAAGGACAGGGATCTCTCCTATGGCTACACCTTC.

V gene TRBV6-5 combines with J gene TRBJ2-5; 8 bases agree with TRBD1. The ends lost 3 bases at V and 2 bases at J; junction bases unmatched: 5. Germline assignment: CDR1 MNHEY and CDR2 SVGAGI. CDR3 size: 15 residues. Written as DNA, the CDR3 is TGTGCCAGCAGTTATACAGGGGGTTGGCAAGAGACCCAGTACTTC. Translated, it gives CASSYTGGWQETQYF.

The chain recombines TRBV18 with TRBJ2-1; D may be TRBD1 or TRBD2 (5 bases each). Germline V gene lookup returns CDR1 KGHSH and CDR2 LQKENI. This CDR3 is 14 amino acids long. Trimming took off 3 bases at V and 8 bases at J, with 14 bases between the two ends. For the CDR3, the DNA is TGTGCCAGCTCACCGTGGGGGAAAGCCGATGAGCAGTTCTTC. Protein: CASSPWGKADEQFF. The full variable domain, completed using reference TRBV18 and TRBJ2-1, is NAGVMQNPRHLVRRRGQEARLRCSPMKGHSHVYWYRQLPEEGLKFMVYLQKENIIDESGMPKERFSAEFPKEGPSILRIQQVVRGDSAAYFCASSPWGKADEQFFGPGTRLTVL.

The V and J genes are TRBV9 and TRBJ2-3, with a possible D match to TRBD1 (5 bases). This CDR3 contains 11 residues. The germline V gene encodes CDR1 SGDLS and CDR2 YYNGEE. V lost 0 bases, J lost 9 bases, and 5 bases lay in between. The CDR3 DNA follows: TGTGCCAGCAGCGTAGGACAGACGCAGTATTTT. Translating it yields CASSVGQTQYF.

Only one count was recorded for this clone. The chain couples TRBV28 to TRBJ2-7, with D perhaps TRBD1 (6 bases). Germline V gene data show CDR1 as MDHEN and CDR2 as SYDVKM. The germline V and J ends were trimmed by 1 base and 3 bases, with 7 bases remaining between them. The CDR3 length is 13 residues. The DNA for the CDR3 is TGTGCCAGCAGTTTATACAGGGACTACGAGCAGTACTTC. Protein: CASSLYRDYEQYF.

V gene TRBV25-1 combines with J gene TRBJ2-1; 8 nucleotides agree with TRBD2. The V gene's germline CDR1 is MGHDK and CDR2 SYGVNS. This CDR3 comprises 16 residues. Trimming took 3 bases from V and 8 from J; bases not matched to a gene: 12. The CDR3 DNA sequence: TGTGCCAGCAGTGACCACTCTAATAGCGGGAATGATGAGCAGTTCTTC. It encodes CASSDHSNSGNDEQFF. The full variable domain, with the rest looked up from reference TRBV25-1 and TRBJ2-1, is EADIYQTPRYLVIGTGKKITLECSQTMGHDKMYWYQQDPGMELHLIHYSYGVNSTEKGDLSSESTVSRIRTEHFPLTLESARPSHTSQYLCASSDHSNSGNDEQFFGPGTRLTVL.

The chain is built from TRBV4-3 and TRBJ1-1; D remains unclear. The CDR3 length is 18 residues. V was cut by 0 bases and J by 4 bases, with 21 bases left in between. In germline, CDR1 is LGHNA, CDR2 YSLEER. CDR3: CASSQDLIFGYRPTEAFF. The CDR3 coding sequence is TGCGCCAGCAGCCAAGATCTCATTTTTGGGTACAGACCCACTGAAGCTTTCTTT.

This clone was seen once. The gene calls are TRBV10-3 and TRBJ1-4; D gene uncertain. Germline CDR1 ENHRY, CDR2 SYGVKD. V was pared by 3 bases and J by 0 bases, with 8 bases between. The CDR3 runs 15 residues. In nucleotides, the CDR3 is TGTGCCATCAGTGACCCGACGGCAACTAATGAAAAACTGTTTTTT. As protein: CAISDPTATNEKLFF.

The genes are TRBV5-1 and TRBJ2-4, with unresolved D. Germline V lookup: CDR1 SGHRS, CDR2 YFSETQ. The CDR3 loop spans 13 amino acids. The ends were cut back, 0 bases at V and 8 bases at J, with 9 bases in the middle. CDR3 sequence reads: CASSLDGRDIQYF. In DNA, the CDR3 is TGCGCCAGCAGCTTGGACGGCCGGGACATTCAGTACTTC.

V usage is TRBV7-9 and J usage is TRBJ1-1; weak D call: TRBD1 (5 bases). The CDR3 extends over 15 amino acids. CDR1 is SEHNR and CDR2 is FQNEAQ in the germline V gene (reference sequence). V lost 5 bases and J 5 bases, leaving 18 bases between the germline ends. CDR3 in DNA: TGTGCCAGCAGCCTGTCGGGACCGGAGGGGACTGAAGCTTTCTTT. Encoded protein: CASSLSGPEGTEAFF.

This sequence joins TRBV7-9 and TRBJ1-5, with D tentatively TRBD1 (6 bases). Trimming removed 1 base from V and 1 base from J, with 8 bases in between. Germline V gene sequence: CDR1 SEHNR, CDR2 FQNEAQ (reference sequence). The CDR3 loop spans 15 amino acids. CDR3 sequence reads: CASSLGGRSNQPQHF. The CDR3 DNA reads as TGTGCCAGCAGCTTAGGGGGGCGCAGCAATCAGCCCCAGCATTTT.

The chain employs TRBV30 and TRBJ1-2, with TRBD1 identical over 9 bases. The CDR3 covers 13 residues. The J segment lost 5 bases and the V segment lost 4 bases, leaving 5 bases of the junction unmatched. Germline CDR1 GTSNPN, CDR2 SVGIG (reference sequence). The CDR3 loop is CAWNHRGLYGYTF. The CDR3 coding sequence is TGTGCCTGGAACCACAGGGGGCTTTATGGCTACACCTTC.

The chain recombines TRBV5-1 with TRBJ1-3; perhaps TRBD1 as D (5 bases). The V end was cut by 4 bases, the J end by 0 bases, with 11 bases between. Per the germline V gene, CDR1 is SGHRS and CDR2 is YFSETQ. CDR3 length: 15 residues. The CDR3 region is CASSPDTGSGNTIYF. The CDR3 region has the DNA TGCGCCAGCAGCCCCGACACAGGCTCTGGAAACACCATATATTTT.

This rearrangement joins TRBV2 to TRBJ1-2, with no clear D. CDR3 length: 16 amino acids. Trimming took 7 bases from V and 7 from J, leaving 25 bases between them. In germline, CDR1 is SNHLY, CDR2 FYNNEI. The CDR3 DNA follows: TGTGCCAGCACCCTGAATGGGCTGCCGGGTTCGGGTGGCTACACCTTC. Protein product: CASTLNGLPGSGGYTF.